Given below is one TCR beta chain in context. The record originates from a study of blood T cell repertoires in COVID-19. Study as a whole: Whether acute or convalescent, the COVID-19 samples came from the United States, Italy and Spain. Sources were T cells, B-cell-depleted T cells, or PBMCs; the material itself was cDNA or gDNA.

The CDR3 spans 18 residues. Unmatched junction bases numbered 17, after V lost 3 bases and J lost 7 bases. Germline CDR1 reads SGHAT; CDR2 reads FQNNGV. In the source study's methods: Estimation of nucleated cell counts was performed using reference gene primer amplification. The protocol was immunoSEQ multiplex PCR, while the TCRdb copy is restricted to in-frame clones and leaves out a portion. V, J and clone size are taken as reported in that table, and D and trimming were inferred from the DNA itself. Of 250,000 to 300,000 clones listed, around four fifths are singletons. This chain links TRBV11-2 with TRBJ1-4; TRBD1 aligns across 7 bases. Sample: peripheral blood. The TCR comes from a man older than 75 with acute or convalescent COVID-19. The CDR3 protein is CASSFDPSEGALGEKLFF. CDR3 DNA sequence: TGTGCCAGCAGCTTTGACCCATCCGAGGGGGCACTTGGTGAAAAACTGTTTTTT.